Presented here are 17 T cell receptor beta chains from one specimen sequenced in a study of blood T cells in healthy people across ages. The authors ran a second PCR of 7 to 11 cycles using a sample-barcoded 5' primer and a J-beta primer mix. TCRdb reanalysed the 5' RACE reads using MiXCR and keeps one entry per CDR3 protein. The sample lists around 1,800,000 distinct CDR3 sequences, more than 35% occurring once. Sequenced material: blood. Every receptor here comes from a human donor in good health.

This clonotype was counted only a few times. J is TRBJ2-1 and V is TRBV25-1; D could derive from TRBD1 or TRBD2 (5 bases each). The CDR3 loop spans 14 amino acids. V gave up 7 bases and J gave up 6 bases, with 16 bases separating them. Germline values: CDR1 MGHDK, CDR2 SYGVNS. The CDR3 is CASNPHRGPNEQFF. In nucleotides, the CDR3 is TGTGCCAGCAACCCACATCGGGGCCCCAATGAGCAGTTCTTC.

The chain links TRBV5-6 to TRBJ2-1, with a possible D match to TRBD2 (6 bases). CDR1 and CDR2 from the germline V gene are SGHDT and YYEEEE. The CDR3 runs to 16 residues. The V and J ends lost 2 bases and 0 bases respectively, with 12 bases between them. The CDR3 nucleotides are TGTGCCAGCAGCTTAGGTTACGGGAGCTCCTACAATGAGCAGTTCTTC. It is translated as CASSLGYGSSYNEQFF.

The V call is TRBV20-1, the J call TRBJ2-3, with D perhaps being TRBD1 or TRBD2 (5 bases each). Trimming left V 3 bases short and J 7 bases short, with 11 bases between. Germline loops: CDR1 DFQATT, CDR2 SNEGSKA (reference sequence). CDR3 length equals 12 residues. CDR3 loop: CSASGGFHTQYF. CDR3 sequence (DNA): TGCAGTGCTAGTGGGGGATTTCATACGCAGTATTTT.

This sequence joins TRBV20-1 and TRBJ2-4; D ambiguous. CDR3 length: 15 amino acids. Germline V gives CDR1 DFQATT, CDR2 SNEGSKA (reference sequence). V lost 6 bases to trimming and J lost 2 bases, with 17 bases between them. CDR3 DNA sequence: TGCAGTGCCGACCCCAAGGGCGCCCCCAAAAACATTCAGTACTTC. This gives the protein CSADPKGAPKNIQYF.

This clonotype has ten or more counts. This chain joins TRBV29-1 and TRBJ2-5, with TRBD2 matching over 8 bases. Germline V CDR1 and CDR2: SQVTM, ANQGSEA. There are 14 residues in the CDR3. V shed 6 bases and J 2 bases; nucleotides not matched to a gene: 8. The CDR3 coding sequence is TGCAGCGTCGGTAGCGGGGACACACAAGAGACCCAGTACTTC. Translated, it gives CSVGSGDTQETQYF.

The chain is built from TRBV6-2 or TRBV6-3 and TRBJ1-2; D gene unclear. The CDR3 has 14 amino acids. Deletions cut 1 base from V and 2 bases from J, with 8 bases between. The germline V gene encodes CDR1 MNHEY and CDR2 SVGEGT. The CDR3 loop reads CASSYFKVNYGYTF. For the CDR3, the DNA is TGTGCCAGCAGTTACTTCAAAGTAAACTATGGCTACACCTTC.

The chain recombines TRBV29-1 with TRBJ1-2; D remains ambiguous. Trimming shortened V by 5 bases and J by 0 bases, and 10 bases separated the two germline ends. From germline, CDR1 is SQVTM and CDR2 ANQGSEA. The CDR3 totals 13 residues. CDR3 amino acids: CSVTRIANYGYTF. The CDR3 region has the DNA TGCAGCGTTACTAGGATAGCTAACTATGGCTACACCTTC.

J is TRBJ1-2 and V is TRBV7-9; 9 nucleotides match TRBD1. This CDR3 has 16 residues. CDR1 SEHNR and CDR2 FQNEAQ come from the germline V gene (reference sequence). V dropped 5 bases and J dropped 3; count of bases not matched to a gene: 10. CDR3 DNA sequence: TGTGCCAGCAGCGCCGGGAGGACAGGGGTTGACTATGGCTACACCTTC. Amino acid sequence: CASSAGRTGVDYGYTF.

The rearrangement uses TRBV9 and TRBJ2-3; maybe TRBD1 (6 bases). Trimming shortened V by 0 bases and J by 2 bases, and 19 bases separated the two germline ends. The CDR3 spans 18 residues. Germline CDR1 reads SGDLS; CDR2 reads YYNGEE. DNA for the CDR3: TGTGCCAGCAGCGTAGGGTTGTTCGGTGGGGGCTCCACAGATACGCAGTATTTT. Its translation is CASSVGLFGGGSTDTQYF.

This clonotype was recorded a few times. The CDR3 coding sequence is TGTGCCAGCAGCTTACGAACGGGCTACACCTTC. This encodes CASSLRTGYTF. V usage is TRBV7-2 and J usage is TRBJ1-2; D is uncertain. The V end lost 2 bases, the J end lost 8 bases, and 6 bases lay between the germline ends. There are 11 residues in the CDR3. Germline assignment: CDR1 SGHTA and CDR2 FQGNSA.

This chain joins TRBV29-1 and TRBJ1-2, with TRBD1 matching 11 bases. After removal of 6 bases from V and 8 bases from J, the junction contained 5 bases not matched to a gene. This CDR3 has 12 residues. Germline lookup yields CDR1 SQVTM and CDR2 ANQGSEA. CDR3 residues: CSVRTGGGGYTF. CDR3 in DNA: TGCAGCGTCAGGACAGGGGGCGGAGGCTACACCTTC.

The chain links TRBV27 to TRBJ2-1; a weak D match, TRBD1 (6 bases). The germline V gene has CDR1 MNHEY and CDR2 SMNVEV (reference sequence). CDR3 size: 13 residues. The V end lost 6 bases, the J end lost 6 bases, and 12 bases lay between the germline ends. CDR3 sequence: CASSRTVVNEQFF. The DNA for the CDR3 is TGTGCCAGCAGCCGGACAGTGGTCAATGAGCAGTTCTTC.

The V gene is TRBV9, the J gene TRBJ1-2; possible D gene TRBD1, 5 bases. V was pared by 4 bases and J by 10 bases, with 20 bases between. The germline gives CDR1 SGDLS, CDR2 YYNGEE. There are 14 residues in the CDR3. The CDR3, as DNA: TGTGCCAGCAGCCCCCAGACAGCAAACAATTACTACACCTTC. The encoded protein is CASSPQTANNYYTF.

The V gene is TRBV10-3, the J gene TRBJ1-1, with 7 bases identical to TRBD1. V lost 9 bases to trimming and J lost 2 bases; unmatched junction nucleotides: 6. This CDR3 spans 13 amino acids. Germline V lookup: CDR1 ENHRY, CDR2 SYGVKD. This chain's CDR3 is CAIGTDFNTEAFF. The CDR3 DNA reads as TGTGCCATTGGGACAGACTTTAACACTGAAGCTTTCTTT.

Comments on this clonotype: This may come from a read error, since a much larger clone is one base off. The V and J genes are TRBV25-1 and TRBJ1-2; 9 nucleotides agree with TRBD1. Germline lookup yields CDR1 MGHDK and CDR2 SYGVNS. This CDR3 comprises 13 residues. The J segment lost 8 bases and the V segment lost 5 bases, leaving 6 bases of the junction unmatched. CDR3 in amino acids: CASSCFTGGGYTF. The CDR3 DNA reads as TGTGCCAGCAGTTGCTTTACAGGGGGCGGCTACACCTTC.

The chain employs TRBV7-3 and TRBJ2-1; no firm D call. The CDR3 loop spans 13 amino acids. Germline V gene sequence: CDR1 SGHTA, CDR2 FQGTGA. V gave up 1 base and J gave up 6 bases, with 7 bases separating them. CDR3 in DNA: TGTGCCAGCAGCTTAAATGTTGGCAATGAGCAGTTCTTC. It translates to CASSLNVGNEQFF.

This chain's CDR3 is CSAQIGGSNQPQHF. In nucleotides, the CDR3 is TGCAGCGCCCAAATAGGGGGTAGCAATCAGCCCCAGCATTTT. The chain joins TRBV29-1 to TRBJ1-5; the D gene is possibly TRBD1 (6 bases). The CDR3 extends over 14 amino acids. Germline loops: CDR1 SQVTM, CDR2 ANQGSEA. V was clipped by 7 bases and J by 0 bases, with 13 bases between them.